Listed below are T cell receptor beta chains from one sample, sequenced in a study of blood T cell repertoires in COVID-19. Generated by immunoSEQ multiplex PCR, the TCRdb table keeps only in-frame clones and is missing some. This sample carries about 75,000 clones, 88% of them seen once, and the ten largest clones take approximately 10%. Sequencing used peripheral blood. All receptors come from a human donor in a cohort sampled during active COVID-19. The CDR3 runs from the conserved cysteine through the conserved F or W. D genes are given only for firm matches. Clone size is not always given. Where it is, it says once, few, many or a class for expanded clones.

>NA|NA|TRBV11-2|TRBJ2-5
CASRPRVGRQETQYF
TGTGCCAGCAGGCCGCGGGTTGGGCGGCAAGAGACCCAGTACTTC
>TRBD1|NA|TRBV2|TRBJ1-1
CASSSDRANTEAFF
TGTGCCAGCAGTTCGGACAGGGCGAACACTGAAGCTTTCTTT
>TRBD2|once|TRBV19|TRBJ2-1
CASSIEREYGEQFF
TGTGCCAGTAGTATAGAGCGGGAGTACGGTGAGCAGTTCTTC
>NA|NA|TRBV7-9|TRBJ2-5
CASSLDGSQETQYF
TGTGCCAGCAGCTTAGACGGTAGCCAAGAGACCCAGTACTTC
>NA|NA|TRBV6-1|TRBJ2-2
CASSERRGNTGELFF
TGTGCCAGCAGTGAACGGCGGGGGAACACCGGGGAGCTGTTTTTT
>TRBD1|NA|TRBV5-6|TRBJ2-7
CASSLQGALFYEQYF
TGTGCCAGCAGCTTACAGGGGGCGTTATTCTACGAGCAGTACTTC
>NA|NA|TRBV27|TRBJ2-6
CASSPKPLDRLRSGANVLTF
TGTGCCAGCAGCCCAAAACCGCTTGACAGGCTCCGGTCTGGGGCCAACGTCCTGACTTTC
>NA|once|TRBV4-1|TRBJ2-2
CASSQEISSGELFF
TGCGCCAGCAGCCAAGAAATCTCTAGCGGGGAGCTGTTTTTT
>TRBD1|NA|TRBV2|TRBJ1-1
CASCDRGNTEAFF
TGTGCCAGTTGCGACAGGGGGAACACTGAAGCTTTCTTT
>TRBD1|NA|TRBV4-2|TRBJ2-5
CASSQEPRDRAKETQYF
TGTGCCAGCAGCCAAGAGCCAAGGGACAGGGCGAAAGAGACCCAGTACTTC
>TRBD1|NA|TRBV19|TRBJ2-1
CASSISLGQAINGQFF
TGTGCCAGTAGTATTTCGTTGGGACAGGCAATCAATGGACAGTTCTTC
>NA|NA|TRBV2|TRBJ1-5
CASSPRGAQPQHF
TGTGCCAGCAGTCCCAGGGGTGCTCAGCCCCAGCATTTT
>NA|NA|TRBV28|TRBJ1-4
CASSVSDIRGWWENEKLFF
TGTGCCAGCAGCGTATCGGACATTAGGGGGTGGTGGGAGAATGAAAAACTGTTTTTT
>TRBD1|NA|TRBV5-1|TRBJ2-7
CASGLQGARGEQYF
TGCGCCAGCGGATTGCAGGGGGCGCGAGGCGAGCAGTACTTC
>TRBD2|NA|TRBV30|TRBJ2-1
CAWTRGSGGNNEQFF
TGTGCCTGGACAAGGGGAAGCGGGGGAAATAATGAGCAGTTCTTC
>TRBD2|NA|TRBV29-1|TRBJ2-1
CSVESGVAGGNEQFF
TGCAGCGTTGAATCCGGGGTAGCGGGAGGGAATGAGCAGTTCTTC
>TRBD1|NA|TRBV28|TRBJ1-5
CASRLGTGINQPQHF
TGTGCCAGCAGGCTGGGGACAGGGATCAATCAGCCCCAGCATTTT
>TRBD1|NA|TRBV6-6|TRBJ2-7
CASSSYRDRTYEQYF
TGTGCCAGCAGTTCGTACCGGGACAGGACCTACGAGCAGTACTTC
>NA|NA|TRBV6-6|TRBJ1-1
CASSYTGTEAFF
TGTGCCAGCAGTTACACGGGGACTGAAGCTTTCTTT
>NA|once|TRBV30|TRBJ2-3
CAWSIGGGGSTDTQYF
TGTGCCTGGAGCATTGGGGGCGGGGGTAGCACAGATACGCAGTATTTT
>NA|NA|TRBV21-1|TRBJ2-1
CASSKATKLATNNEQFF
TGTGCCAGCAGCAAAGCCACAAAACTAGCGACAAACAATGAGCAGTTCTTC
>TRBD2|NA|TRBV28|TRBJ2-1
CASRILSGGYNEQFF
TGTGCCAGCAGGATCCTTAGCGGGGGGTACAATGAGCAGTTCTTC
>NA|NA|TRBV5-1|TRBJ2-3
CASSRGFTDTQYF
TGCGCCAGCAGCCGAGGGTTCACAGATACGCAGTATTTT
>NA|once|TRBV24-1|TRBJ1-5
CATRQAGEHF
TGTGCCACCAGGCAAGCGGGGGAGCATTTT
>TRBD1|NA|TRBV27|TRBJ1-5
CASIPGQADRSNQPQHF
TGTGCCAGCATCCCCGGACAGGCTGACCGTAGCAATCAGCCCCAGCATTTT
>TRBD2|NA|TRBV2|TRBJ2-1
CASETSGFRNEQFF
TGTGCCAGCGAGACTAGCGGGTTTCGCAATGAGCAGTTCTTC
>NA|NA|TRBV28|TRBJ2-3
CASQHSSTDTQYF
TGTGCCAGCCAACACAGTAGCACAGATACGCAGTATTTT
>TRBD1|NA|TRBV19|TRBJ1-1
CASTQTGDTEAFF
TGTGCCAGTACCCAGACAGGGGACACTGAAGCTTTCTTT